This T cell receptor beta chain was captured by sequencing in a study of cytomegalovirus exposure and HLA in healthy donors. The PCR had 60 Vbeta and 13 Jbeta primers. Authors' processing steps: In a later analysis, the count reached about 82 million unique TCR beta chains, with 9 million to 11 million shared. Generated by immunoSEQ multiplex PCR, the TCRdb table keeps only in-frame clones and is missing some. Clone size and V and J calls were adopted from that table, with D and trimming inferred from the DNA. The sample table includes just under 60,000 clones. Trimming cost V 5 bases and J 2 bases; bases outside gene matches: 5. This CDR3 region has 14 residues. Germline loops: CDR1 SGHAT, CDR2 FQNNGV.

This receptor was taken from a male donor in good health and CMV-seronegative. The chain recombines TRBV11-2 with TRBJ2-7; 8 bases fit TRBD1. The sequencing sample was made of PBMCs. CDR3 region: CASSPPGQAYEQYF. For the CDR3, the DNA is TGTGCCAGCAGCCCTCCGGGACAGGCCTACGAGCAGTACTTC.